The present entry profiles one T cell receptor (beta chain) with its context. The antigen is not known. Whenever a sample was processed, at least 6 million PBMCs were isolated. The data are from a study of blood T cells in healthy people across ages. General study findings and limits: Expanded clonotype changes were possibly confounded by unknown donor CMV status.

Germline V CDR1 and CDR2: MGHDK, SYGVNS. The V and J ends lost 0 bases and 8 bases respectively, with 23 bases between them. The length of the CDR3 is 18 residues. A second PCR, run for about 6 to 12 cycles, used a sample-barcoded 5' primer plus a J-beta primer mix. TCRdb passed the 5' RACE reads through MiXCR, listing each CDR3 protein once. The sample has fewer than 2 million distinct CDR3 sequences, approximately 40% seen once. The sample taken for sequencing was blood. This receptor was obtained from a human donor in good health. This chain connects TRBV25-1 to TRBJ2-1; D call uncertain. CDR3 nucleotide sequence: TGTGCCAGCAGTGAATATCCCCTCCCAGGTGGTGGTGGCGATGAGCAGTTCTTC. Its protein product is CASSEYPLPGGGGDEQFF.